Listed below are T cell receptor beta chains from one sample, sequenced in a study of OX40 agonist ivuxolimab in advanced cancers. Assay: immunoSEQ multiplex PCR; the TCRdb copy retains only in-frame clones and omits some. Among over 55,000 clones, over 80% were seen once, and the ten largest hold nearly 0.8%. The sample here was CD4+ or CD8+ T cells sorted from blood, taken in a trial of the OX40 agonist ivuxolimab. Receptors originate from an adult with an advanced solid tumor such as melanoma, head and neck, liver or kidney cancer. Both conserved end residues are trimmed from each CDR3. A D gene is named only where the DNA matches it firmly.

CDR3,V,D,J
ASSLGEDTQY,TRBV2,NA,TRBJ2-3
ASSIRGSSNSPLH,TRBV19,NA,TRBJ1-6
ASSSPIGARGEKLF,TRBV7-6,NA,TRBJ1-4
ATPPLAEAF,TRBV6-5,NA,TRBJ1-1
ASSQSGRDNSPLH,TRBV4-3,NA,TRBJ1-6
SASTTGPYGYT,TRBV29-1,TRBD1,TRBJ1-2
ASSQRRERSPLH,TRBV5-4,NA,TRBJ1-6
SAAPLGLQF,TRBV20-1,NA,TRBJ2-1
ASSDWDSIYGYT,TRBV6-1,TRBD1,TRBJ1-2
ALHVPAGNTIY,TRBV6-1,NA,TRBJ1-3
ASSVMGAVNTEAF,TRBV2,NA,TRBJ1-1
ASSLAGQGRSPLH,TRBV5-5,TRBD1,TRBJ1-6
ASQAGGSGNTIY,TRBV30,NA,TRBJ1-3
ASSLAGLAGAEKKAQY,TRBV5-4,TRBD2,TRBJ2-5
ASSTGAGANVLT,TRBV6-5,TRBD1,TRBJ2-6
ASSPPGQGGNTIY,TRBV7-2,TRBD1,TRBJ1-3
ASSLATGGLDGYT,TRBV5-5,NA,TRBJ1-2
ASSPGDYSYEQY,TRBV18,TRBD2,TRBJ2-7
ASSQDRLAGGSSGELF,TRBV4-2,TRBD2,TRBJ2-2
ASSLGRLSYEQY,TRBV5-1,NA,TRBJ2-7
ACLLAGRETQY,TRBV30,TRBD2,TRBJ2-5
ASSLVGQGRNEKLF,TRBV5-1,NA,TRBJ1-4
ASSAVRDTQY,TRBV19,NA,TRBJ2-3
ASSERVRKLF,TRBV6-1,NA,TRBJ1-4
ASSLRGLLVATNEKLF,TRBV19,NA,TRBJ1-4
ASSSFSSNQPQH,TRBV6-5,NA,TRBJ1-5
ASSLESRDEQF,TRBV7-6,NA,TRBJ2-1
ASSLGGAQAYEQY,TRBV5-1,NA,TRBJ2-7
ASSSQTGMGEQY,TRBV11-1,TRBD1,TRBJ2-7
ASSHGTSGPTATSTDTQY,TRBV5-1,TRBD2,TRBJ2-3
ASSRSGTWGPGELF,TRBV5-6,NA,TRBJ2-2
AISVSGTSYNEQF,TRBV10-3,TRBD2,TRBJ2-1
ASSVHPGTGGTNQPQH,TRBV6-1,TRBD1,TRBJ1-5
ASSSLSFSTDTQY,TRBV7-7,NA,TRBJ2-3
ASTDLHYQETQY,TRBV7-9,NA,TRBJ2-5
ASSPRPGLFNQPQH,TRBV27,NA,TRBJ1-5
ASSSRGLAGGYEQY,TRBV7-2,TRBD2,TRBJ2-7
ASRRNRNTGELF,TRBV2,NA,TRBJ2-2
ASSYSYRNTGELF,TRBV6-5,NA,TRBJ2-2
ASYMRGGTDTQY,TRBV6-1,NA,TRBJ2-3
ASSFPSGRNADTQY,TRBV5-4,TRBD2,TRBJ2-3
ASSQAIAGGYEQY,TRBV11-1,TRBD2,TRBJ2-7
ATSRQGVIYEQY,TRBV19,TRBD1,TRBJ2-7
ASSHGTENTEAF,TRBV6-6,TRBD1,TRBJ1-1
ASSSTTGELF,TRBV9,NA,TRBJ2-2
SVLDTWTEAF,TRBV29-1,NA,TRBJ1-1
ASSLEFGARNTEAF,TRBV11-2,NA,TRBJ1-1
ASSPNPGQGNTEAF,TRBV18,TRBD1,TRBJ1-1
AWRIPGEAYGYT,TRBV30,NA,TRBJ1-2
ASSFKTENEQF,TRBV27,NA,TRBJ2-1
ASSLGQQEKLF,TRBV5-1,NA,TRBJ1-4
APPTEGPA,TRBV25-1,NA,TRBJ2-3
ASSPGTGKIDEQF,TRBV11-3,TRBD1,TRBJ2-1
ASRGPGNYGYT,TRBV28,NA,TRBJ1-2
ASSPRQVGAGELF,TRBV14,NA,TRBJ2-2
ASSRLAGTYEQY,TRBV27,TRBD2,TRBJ2-7
ASSDRAGVGTDTQY,TRBV10-2,TRBD2,TRBJ2-3
AWTHASNQPQH,TRBV30,NA,TRBJ1-5